This T cell receptor beta chain is from a study of cytomegalovirus exposure and HLA in healthy donors. Researchers ran the PCR with 60 Vbeta and 13 Jbeta primers. Under the authors' procedure: The authors later counted 70 million to 85 million unique TCR beta chains, 9 million to 12 million of them shared. Assay: immunoSEQ multiplex PCR; the TCRdb copy retains only in-frame clones and omits some. Clone size and the V and J calls come from that table; the DNA yielded D and trimming. The sample records approximately 170,000 clones, 79% being singletons. As to this clone: Its specificity is not known.

CDR1 and CDR2 from the germline V gene are MNHEY and SMNVEV (reference sequence). The CDR3 has 13 residues. V lost 6 bases, J lost 5 bases, and 10 bases lay in between. Study observations and caveats: Later on, a genetic analysis was performed. It linked a missense variant in DCLRE1C with V- and J-gene trimming of TCR beta. A classifier reportedly called cytomegalovirus status with high sensitivity and specificity.

This TCR was sampled from a woman in her late teens or twenties in good health and CMV-seronegative. This chain connects TRBV27 to TRBJ2-2; a weak D match, TRBD2 (5 bases). The sample taken for sequencing was PBMCs. In DNA form, the CDR3 reads TGTGCCAGCAGACTTAGCGAGACCGGGGAGCTGTTTTTT. Translated, it gives CASRLSETGELFF.